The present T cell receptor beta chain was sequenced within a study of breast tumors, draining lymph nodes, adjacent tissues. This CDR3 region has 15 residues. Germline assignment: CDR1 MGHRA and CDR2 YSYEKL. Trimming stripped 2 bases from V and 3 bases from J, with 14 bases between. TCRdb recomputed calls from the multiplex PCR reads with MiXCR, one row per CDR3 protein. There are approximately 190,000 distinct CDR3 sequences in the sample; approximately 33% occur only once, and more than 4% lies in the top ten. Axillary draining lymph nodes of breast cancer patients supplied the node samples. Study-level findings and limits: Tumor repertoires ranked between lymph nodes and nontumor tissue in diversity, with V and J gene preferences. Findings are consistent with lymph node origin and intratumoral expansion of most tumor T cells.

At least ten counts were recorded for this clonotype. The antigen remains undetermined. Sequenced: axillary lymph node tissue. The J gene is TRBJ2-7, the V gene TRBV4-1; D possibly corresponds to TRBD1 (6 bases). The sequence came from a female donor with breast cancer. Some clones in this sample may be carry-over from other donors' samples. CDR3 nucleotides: TGCGCCAGCAGCCAACCTCAGGGGAACCTCTACGAGCAGTACTTC. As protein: CASSQPQGNLYEQYF.